The text below deals with one T cell receptor (beta chain). Its binding antigen is unknown. No much larger clonotype is one base removed from it; base qualities were not supplied. The CDR3 runs 14 amino acids, cysteine and phenylalanine included. Left in the record is the CDR3 DNA by itself, 42 bases read in frame from the first base. CDR1 and CDR2 were assigned from the germline V gene (reference sequence) as LNHDA and SQIVND. V and J are truncated by 4 bases and 3 bases respectively, leaving an intervening sequence of 13 bases. CD8 naive samples were obtained by positive selection for CCR7 among CD45RO-negative cells, yielding a CD45RA+CCR7+ population from which TemRA cells were excluded. Healthy HIV-negative adults with no recently reported acute infections or vaccinations were included as donors. Every donor was a Caucasian adult residing in Nashville, Tennessee, USA. Blood was obtained by leukapheresis, after which PBMCs were separated by Ficoll-Histopaque density gradient centrifugation and cryopreserved in liquid nitrogen vapor phase. Purity and quantity of every magnetically sorted T cell population were checked by analytical flow cytometry. Genomic DNA was isolated from every sorted fraction and measured by UV absorbance on a Nanodrop 2000c.

These data come from a study of shared clonotypes between healthy human individuals (dated by TCRdb to about 2020). Background for the entire study: A couple of women and three men aged 18 to 49 years were included in the cohort. For each donor, CD4 naive and CD4 memory were each given three plates, CD8 naive was given two plates, and CD8 memory was given one plate. To estimate repertoire size and how much clonotypes are shared between individuals, the study performed deep sequencing of blood TCR repertoires from about five healthy adults. Libraries were prepared and TCR repertoires were sequenced by different laboratories using diverse techniques, in order to increase sequencing depth and limit assay-specific biases. Each donor's leukapheresis produced roughly between roughly 0.85 and 9.5 billion PBMCs. The research as a whole found: Only blood was sampled, and tissue TCR repertoires likely differ from those in blood. Estimated clonotype richness was generally larger for naive than for memory subsets. Higher generation probabilities were observed for clonotypes shared by all four sorted-subset donors than for non-shared clonotypes. Roughly 5% of naive CD4, roughly 3.5% of naive CD8, 2.3% of memory CD4, and 0.4% of memory CD8 clonotypes were shared across several donors. Rarefaction of sorted-subset datasets indicated incomplete sequencing despite the large sequencing depth. Because the study included a small number of donors, the genetic and exposure-history diversity represented was limited. Based on pairwise subsampling, the degree of clonotype sharing among donors was expected to be affected by sequencing depth.

Using the deep immunoSEQ assay, TCR CDR3 regions were amplified from genomic DNA by multiplex PCR. Extracted genomic DNA from each cell subset was distributed evenly across all wells of several immunoSEQ 96-well plates, and each plate was treated as a replicate. Each replicate PCR for sorted subsets received about 0.2 ug genomic DNA, equal to roughly 30,000 T cell genomes. Purified libraries were quantified with a Qubit 3.0 fluorometer, sized on a Bioanalyzer 2100, and re-quantified with the KAPA Library Quantification kit. Each immunoSEQ 96-well plate was sequenced on its own single-read 150-cycle Illumina NextSeq 550 flow cell. The original pipeline was this. The immunoSEQ output contained only junctional sequences without quality scores, so filtering could not match that applied to full-length reads. To assign V/J genes and CDR3, sequences were annotated against IMGT germline references using PyIR, a Python wrapper for IgBLAST v1.9. Any read was removed if the V/J assignment was weak (E-value above 1e-6), the CDR3 was missing, or the read contained stop codons, out-of-frame junctions, or ambiguous translated residues. A V3J clonotype was defined by an identical inferred V gene, J gene, and CDR3 amino acid sequence. To compute the percentage overlap between repertoires, the number of shared unique clonotypes was divided by the size of the smaller repertoire. Richness of each repertoire was evaluated using RTK rarefaction, the Chao1 estimator, and Recon v2.1 estimates of unobserved clonotypes. Generation probabilities were computed with OLGA for all TCRbeta clonotypes obtained by the gDNA method from several donors. In its TCRdb copy, this immuneACCESS table keeps in-frame sequences only and misses some clones. Where compared with another copy, unresolved V genes explain less than half of these, and the others have no known cause. The DNA gave D and trimming, while V, J and clone size come from that table. The sample contains fewer than 850,000 clones, approximately 96% of them found a single time. The ten largest clones add up to about 0.22% of the sample.

The clonotype originates from a man aged 30 to 45 in good health. The chain is assembled from TRBV19 and TRBJ2-7, with the D gene uncertain. The sequenced sample was naive CD8+ T cells sorted from blood. Read against the paper, the sample's cell subset or site label means: CD45RA+CCR7+. The DNA sequence is as follows: TGTGCCAGTAGTAAACCCACATCTCTCTACGAGCAGTACTTC. This is translated as CASSKPTSLYEQYF.